The sequence of this T cell receptor (beta chain) was determined in a study of blood T cell repertoires in COVID-19. On the study more broadly: The United States, Italy and Spain supplied acute and convalescent COVID-19 samples. In each case, the material was cDNA or gDNA derived from T cells, B-cell-depleted T cells, or PBMCs.

This clone was seen a handful of times. Authors' methods: For nucleated cells, counts were estimated from reference gene primer amplification. Assay: immunoSEQ multiplex PCR; the TCRdb copy retains only in-frame clones and omits some. V, J and clone size reflect that table, while D and trimming were determined from the DNA. The table includes 470,000 or so clones, approximately 85% detected once. The CDR3 covers 18 residues. The V gene lost 2 bases and the J gene lost 4 bases, with 20 bases spanning the gap. Looked up from germline, CDR1 is SGHVS and CDR2 is FNYEAQ. The J gene is TRBJ2-2, the V gene TRBV7-6; D possibly corresponds to TRBD2 (5 bases). Sample: peripheral blood. The receptor comes from a human donor in a cohort sampled during active COVID-19. The CDR3, as DNA: TGTGCCAGCAGCTTAAAGTTGGCGGGTGAGACCGGCACCGGGGAGCTGTTTTTT. This encodes CASSLKLAGETGTGELFF.